Each of the 32 T cell receptor beta chains below was sequenced from the same sample in a study of beta chain features in type 1 diabetes. The entirety of the isolated RNA underwent reverse transcription, so expressed TCRB transcripts were sequenced. Clones were sequenced by immunoSEQ multiplex PCR, and TCRdb holds only the in-frame ones, with some missing. The table shows around 320,000 clones, with 13% to 15% occurring only once. Sequencing input: central memory CD4+ T cells from blood. These receptors all come from a young man in good health.

This clone was observed a handful of times. The gene calls are TRBV5-4 and TRBJ2-5; tentatively, D is TRBD1 (5 bases). The germline V gene encodes CDR1 SGHNT and CDR2 YYREEE (reference sequence). V lost 3 bases and J 2 bases, leaving 11 bases between the germline ends. The CDR3 length is 14 residues. The CDR3 protein is CASSSTVLQETQYF. The CDR3 DNA sequence: TGTGCCAGCAGCTCGACAGTGCTGCAAGAGACCCAGTACTTC.

V is TRBV25-1 and J is TRBJ1-6; 7 bases are a match to TRBD1. CDR3 size: 15 residues. CDR1 and CDR2 (germline): MGHDK, SYGVNS. V shed 4 bases, J shed 6 bases, and the junction held 6 bases outside the gene matches. The CDR3 nucleotides are TGTGCCAGCAGTGTAAAGAAGGGGGCTAATTCACCCCTCCACTTT. Translated: CASSVKKGANSPLHF. The complete variable domain, with remaining parts taken from reference TRBV25-1 and TRBJ1-6, reads EADIYQTPRYLVIGTGKKITLECSQTMGHDKMYWYQQDPGMELHLIHYSYGVNSTEKGDLSSESTVSRIRTEHFPLTLESARPSHTSQYLCASSVKKGANSPLHFGNGTRLTVT.

This clone was observed a few times. The rearrangement links TRBV30 to TRBJ2-5, with 15 bases identical to TRBD2. CDR3 size: 18 residues. J lost 0 bases, V lost 0 bases, and 5 bases had no gene match. Per germline, CDR1 GTSNPN and CDR2 SVGIG (reference sequence). The CDR3 nucleotides are TGTGCCTGGAGTGTACGGACTAGCGGGAGGGAGTACCAAGAGACCCAGTACTTC. Residues: CAWSVRTSGREYQETQYF.

This clone has only one observation. This chain uses TRBV10-3 with TRBJ2-7; D unclear. There are 12 residues in the CDR3. The V gene's germline CDR1 is ENHRY and CDR2 SYGVKD. CDR3 amino acids: CASSYGGPEQYV. CDR3 coding DNA: TGTGCCAGCAGTTACGGCGGTCCCGAGCAGTACGTC.

There are a few counts of this clone. The rearrangement links TRBV19 to TRBJ2-2; possibly TRBD2 for D (6 bases). Germline values: CDR1 LNHDA, CDR2 SQIVND (reference sequence). The V and J ends lost 5 bases and 3 bases respectively, with 10 bases between them. The CDR3 has 14 residues. In nucleotides, the CDR3 is TGTGCCAGTAGTCGCGGGGACTACACCGGGGAGCTGTTTTTT. Protein product: CASSRGDYTGELFF. Supplemented by reference TRBV19 and TRBJ2-2, the full variable domain reads DGGITQSPKYLFRKEGQNVTLSCEQNLNHDAMYWYRQDPGQGLRLIYYSQIVNDFQKGDIAEGYSVSREKKESFPLTVTSAQKNPTAFYLCASSRGDYTGELFFGEGSRLTVL.

On this clone: This sample also contains other DNA sequences that code for the same CDR3. The V and J genes are TRBV6-5 and TRBJ1-1; perhaps TRBD1 as D (5 bases). V lost 4 bases and J lost 4, with 13 bases in between. Germline lookup yields CDR1 MNHEY and CDR2 SVGAGI. The CDR3 covers 14 residues. Written as DNA, the CDR3 is TGTGCCAGCAGTTCCAGGGTTCGGGTCACTGAAGCTTTCTTT. This translates into CASSSRVRVTEAFF.

This clone was recorded a few times. V and J are TRBV6-5 and TRBJ2-3; possibly TRBD1 for D (6 bases). From germline, CDR1 is MNHEY and CDR2 SVGAGI. The V end lost 6 bases, the J end lost 11 bases, and 18 bases lay between the germline ends. This CDR3 comprises 13 residues. The CDR3 region is CASRPQQGVGQYF. CDR3 in DNA: TGTGCCAGCAGACCTCAACAGGGAGTTGGGCAGTATTTT.

Of note for this clone: This sample also contains other DNA sequences that code for the same CDR3. The V and J genes are TRBV5-1 and TRBJ2-7; D remains unclear. This CDR3 is 11 amino acids long. V shed 3 bases and J shed 4 bases, with 5 bases lying between them. The germline V gene has CDR1 SGHRS and CDR2 YFSETQ. The CDR3 coding sequence is TGCGCCAGCAGCTCGAGTTACGAGCAGTACTTC. It specifies CASSSSYEQYF.

Ten or more counts support this clone. The rearrangement uses TRBV7-2 and TRBJ2-1, with D uncertain. Per the germline V gene, CDR1 is SGHTA and CDR2 is FQGNSA. The ends were cut back, 1 base at V and 6 bases at J, with 7 bases in the middle. The CDR3 is 13 residues long. DNA for the CDR3: TGTGCCAGCAGCTTAGGCCCCGGCAATGAGCAGTTCTTC. This encodes CASSLGPGNEQFF. The full variable domain, in which reference TRBV7-2 and TRBJ2-1 provide the parts outside the CDR3, is GAGVSQSPSNKVTEKGKDVELRCDPISGHTALYWYRQSLGQGLEFLIYFQGNSAPDKSGLPSDRFSAERTGGSVSTLTIQRTQQEDSAVYLCASSLGPGNEQFFGPGTRLTVL.

This CDR3 is CASSLEVSVADTQYF. For the CDR3, the DNA is TGTGCCAGCAGCTTAGAGGTCAGCGTAGCAGATACGCAGTATTTT. The chain employs TRBV7-2 and TRBJ2-3; D call uncertain. The CDR3 length is 15 residues. Trimming took off 1 base at V and 4 bases at J, with 12 bases between the two ends. Germline lookup yields CDR1 SGHTA and CDR2 FQGNSA.

This clone was counted only a few times. The sample holds other DNA sequences that translate to the same CDR3. J is TRBJ2-1 and V is TRBV11-3; D remains ambiguous. The V end was cut by 0 bases, the J end by 7 bases, with 4 bases between. Germline loops: CDR1 SGHNT, CDR2 YENEEA. The CDR3 is 12 residues long. In nucleotides, the CDR3 is TGTGCCAGCAGCTTAGACTCTAATGAGCAGTTCTTC. Translated: CASSLDSNEQFF. Combining the CDR3 with reference TRBV11-3 and TRBJ2-1 gives the whole variable domain EAGVVQSPRYKIIEKKQPVAFWCNPISGHNTLYWYLQNLGQGPELLIRYENEEAVDDSQLPKDRFSAERLKGVDSTLKIQPAELGDSAVYLCASSLDSNEQFFGPGTRLTVL.

The chain uses TRBV4-3 and TRBJ1-2; D not resolved. Germline V gives CDR1 LGHNA, CDR2 YSLEER. Trimming removed 0 bases at V and 3 bases at J, with 14 bases between. This CDR3 is 16 amino acids long. CDR3 DNA sequence: TGCGCCAGCAGCCAAGATCTGGCAAGGACTGACTATGGCTACACCTTC. It yields the protein CASSQDLARTDYGYTF.

This clone was counted only a few times. The chain links TRBV30 to TRBJ2-7, with TRBD1 matching over 11 bases. In germline, CDR1 is GTSNPN, CDR2 SVGIG (reference sequence). The junction had 8 bases not matched to a gene; V was cut back by 7 bases and J by 6 bases. The CDR3 runs 13 residues. CDR3 loop: CASSRGTGGEQYV. The CDR3 bases are TGTGCCTCTTCCCGGGGGACAGGGGGCGAGCAGTACGTC.

The rearrangement links TRBV7-7 to TRBJ2-1, with 8 bases lining up with TRBD2. Germline V CDR1 and CDR2: SSHAT, FNYEAQ (reference sequence). Trimming cost V 1 base and J 9 bases; bases outside gene matches: 8. The CDR3 totals 15 residues. The CDR3 protein is CASSLVAGGAGEQFF. The CDR3 coding sequence is TGTGCCAGCAGCTTAGTCGCCGGGGGGGCAGGTGAGCAGTTCTTC.

This clone was seen more than once but under ten times. J is TRBJ2-2 and V is TRBV6-1; D is perhaps TRBD1 (5 bases). The germline CDR1 and CDR2 sequences are MNHNS and SASEGT. Between the trimmed V and J ends, which lost 6 bases and 7 bases, there was a span of 15 bases. The length of the CDR3 is 14 residues. CDR3 amino acids: CASRRSGSIGELFF. The CDR3 DNA reads TGTGCCAGCAGGCGTTCAGGGTCCATCGGGGAGCTGTTTTTT.

This clone turned up a few times. Here the CDR3 reads CASSGGKGPPGPQHF. As DNA, the CDR3 is TGTGCCAGCAGTGGAGGGAAGGGCCCACCGGGACCCCAGCATTTT. The chain combines TRBV6-1 with TRBJ1-5, with no clear D. V gave up 4 bases and J gave up 10 bases, with 20 bases separating them. The CDR3 is 15 residues long. Germline CDR1 is MNHNS and CDR2 is SASEGT.

V usage is TRBV11-3 and J usage is TRBJ2-1, with D perhaps being TRBD1 or TRBD2 (5 bases each). The CDR3 sequence is 15 residues long. Looked up from germline, CDR1 is SGHNT and CDR2 is YENEEA. V was shortened by 2 bases and J by 6 bases, with 14 bases between the two germline ends. CDR3 region: CASSLLSGRSNEQFF. The CDR3 nucleotides read TGTGCCAGCAGCTTATTGTCGGGGCGATCCAATGAGCAGTTCTTC.

About this clone itself: This CDR3 is also generated by other DNA sequences in the sample. This chain joins TRBV4-3 and TRBJ2-3; D ambiguous. This CDR3 is 15 amino acids long. Trimming removed 0 bases from V and 3 bases from J, with 10 bases in between. Germline V lookup: CDR1 LGHNA, CDR2 YSLEER. CDR3 in amino acids: CASSQDLEVTDTQYF. The CDR3 bases are TGCGCCAGCAGCCAAGATTTAGAGGTTACAGATACGCAGTATTTT.

J is TRBJ2-5 and V is TRBV5-1, with D possibly being TRBD1 (6 bases). The CDR3 loop spans 14 amino acids. Germline assignment: CDR1 SGHRS and CDR2 YFSETQ. The V end lost 4 bases, the J end lost 2 bases, and 12 bases lay between the germline ends. The CDR3: CASSQDSKQETQYF. In DNA form, the CDR3 reads TGCGCCAGCAGCCAGGACAGTAAACAAGAGACCCAGTACTTC.

This clone was picked up a small number of times. The chain recombines TRBV5-6 with TRBJ1-2; D might be TRBD1 (6 bases). Germline V gene sequence: CDR1 SGHDT, CDR2 YYEEEE. CDR3 size: 14 residues. V lost 4 bases, J lost 5 bases, and 15 bases lay in between. The DNA of the CDR3 is TGTGCCAGCAGCAAAACAGGGTATGGTTATGGCTACACCTTC. Translating gives CASSKTGYGYGYTF.

Only a few counts were recorded for this clone. The rearrangement joins TRBV6-5 to TRBJ1-2; D gene ambiguous. The CDR3 loop spans 13 amino acids. Germline CDR1 MNHEY, CDR2 SVGAGI. The V and J ends lost 6 bases and 6 bases respectively, with 14 bases between them. The CDR3 DNA is TGTGCCAGCAGGGCGGATGAAAGGGATGGCTACACCTTC. This sequence encodes CASRADERDGYTF.

This clone occurred many times. The V call is TRBV25-1, the J call TRBJ2-5; D is possibly TRBD1 (6 bases). The CDR3 contains 14 residues. V was clipped by 5 bases and J by 0 bases, with 10 bases between them. Germline CDR1 is MGHDK and CDR2 is SYGVNS. This chain's CDR3 is CASSNRAYQETQYF. The DNA for the CDR3 is TGTGCCAGCAGTAACAGGGCGTACCAAGAGACCCAGTACTTC.

The chain couples TRBV9 to TRBJ1-6; D unclear. The CDR3 is made up of 17 amino acids. The germline gives CDR1 SGDLS, CDR2 YYNGEE. V dropped 3 bases and J dropped 1 base, with 14 bases sitting between them. DNA for the CDR3: TGTGCCAGCAGCGCGGACCCAAGTCATTCCTATAATTCACCCCTCCACTTT. Its protein product is CASSADPSHSYNSPLHF.

To note about this clone: Sequence at one end of the junction differs from germline and may be a read error. The J gene is TRBJ2-6, the V gene TRBV7-9; D could derive from TRBD1 or TRBD2 (6 bases each). CDR1 is SEHNR and CDR2 is FQNEAQ in the germline V gene (reference sequence). The CDR3 covers 13 residues. Here the CDR3 reads CASSQEGGSSLTF. For the CDR3, the DNA is TGCGCCAGCAGCCAAGAAGGGGGGTCGTCCCTGACTTTC.

The chain combines TRBV7-6 with TRBJ1-1; D remains unclear. The CDR3 is 13 amino acids. The germline V and J ends were trimmed by 1 base and 10 bases, with 13 bases remaining between them. CDR1 is SGHVS and CDR2 is FNYEAQ in the germline V gene. Here the CDR3 reads CASSLVVATRAFF. CDR3 coding DNA: TGTGCCAGCAGCTTAGTGGTGGCAACGAGAGCTTTCTTT. The variable domain in full, with the rest retrieved from reference TRBV7-6 and TRBJ1-1, is GAGVSQSPRYKVTKRGQDVALRCDPISGHVSLYWYRQALGQGPEFLTYFNYEAQQDKSGLPNDRFSAERPEGSISTLTIQRTEQRDSAMYRCASSLVVATRAFFGQGTRLTVV.

The table lists this clone with a few counts. The chain couples TRBV5-1 to TRBJ2-2; D is unclear. Germline loops: CDR1 SGHRS, CDR2 YFSETQ. The CDR3 contains 14 residues. Trimming shortened V by 1 base and J by 7 bases, and 11 bases separated the two germline ends. As DNA, the CDR3 is TGCGCCAGCAGCTTGAGGACCTCCGTCGGGGAGCTGTTTTTT. Amino acids: CASSLRTSVGELFF.

Comments on this clone: Germline is not matched at one junction end, which may reflect a read error. The V and J genes are TRBV7-7 and TRBJ2-1, with D unclear. This CDR3 is 14 amino acids long. The V gene's germline CDR1 is SSHAT and CDR2 FNYEAQ (reference sequence). The CDR3 loop is CASSLDPITPEQFF. Here the CDR3 DNA reads TGTGCTAGCAGCTTAGATCCCATTACTCCAGAGCAGTTCTTC.

There are a few counts of this clone. This sequence joins TRBV14 and TRBJ2-5, with D unclear. Per germline, CDR1 SGHDN and CDR2 FVKESK. This CDR3 is 12 amino acids long. Trimming shortened V by 1 base and J by 4 bases, and 4 bases separated the two germline ends. The CDR3 sequence: CASSQGPETQYF. In DNA, the CDR3 is TGTGCCAGCAGCCAAGGTCCAGAGACCCAGTACTTC.

This chain joins TRBV5-4 and TRBJ2-5; D ambiguous. This CDR3 spans 13 amino acids. Germline CDR1 is SGHNT and CDR2 is YYREEE (reference sequence). V dropped 1 base and J dropped 5 bases, with 9 bases sitting between them. The CDR3 nucleotides are TGTGCCAGCAGCTTGCGGGCCGGGGAGACCCAGTACTTC. This gives the protein CASSLRAGETQYF.

In DNA form, the CDR3 reads TGTGCCAGCAGCTTAGGGACAGGGAGCTATGGCTACACCTTC. Its protein is CASSLGTGSYGYTF. The rearrangement links TRBV7-7 to TRBJ1-2; 8 nucleotides agree with TRBD1. Germline values: CDR1 SSHAT, CDR2 FNYEAQ (reference sequence). CDR3 length equals 14 residues. Unmatched junction bases numbered 2, after V lost 1 base and J lost 4 bases. Full variable domain (remainder filled in from reference TRBV7-7 and TRBJ1-2): GAGVSQSPRYKVTKRGQDVTLRCDPISSHATLYWYQQALGQGPEFLTYFNYEAQPDKSGLPSDRFSAERPEGSISTLTIQRTEQRDSAMYRCASSLGTGSYGYTFGSGTRLTVV.

The V call is TRBV7-3, the J call TRBJ2-3, with D hard to call. The V gene's germline CDR1 is SGHTA and CDR2 FQGTGA. CDR3 length: 14 amino acids. Trimming removed 11 bases at V and 12 bases at J, with 27 bases between. The CDR3: CARYITTHGNRQYF. The CDR3 DNA follows: TGTGCCCGATACATCACAACACACGGAAATAGACAGTATTTT.

The J gene is TRBJ2-2, the V gene TRBV18; TRBD1 or TRBD2 may be the D gene (5 bases each). CDR1 and CDR2 (germline): KGHSH, LQKENI. The CDR3 is 15 residues long. V dropped 4 bases and J dropped 0 bases, with 9 bases sitting between them. CDR3 sequence reads: CASSRDVANTGELFF. CDR3 in DNA: TGTGCCAGCTCACGGGACGTCGCGAACACCGGGGAGCTGTTTTTT.